The clone carrying this T cell receptor (beta chain) has a handful of counts. What it recognizes is unknown. Generated by immunoSEQ multiplex PCR, the TCRdb table keeps only in-frame clones and is missing some. Of over 35,000 clones in the sample, roughly 79% were seen once. Time point in this sample: week 23, last vaccination. Each vaccine dose was 300 ug of mutant IDH1 20-mer peptide, with topical imiquimod. This specimen belongs to a study of a mutant IDH1 vaccine in newly diagnosed glioma. The material sequenced was PBMCs, taken from a glioma patient whose treatment included an IDH1 peptide vaccine. This receptor was identified in a middle-aged man with glioma.

This CDR3 is CASSLWSRTKAQETQYF. CDR3 bases: TGTGCCAGCAGTTTATGGAGCAGGACCAAAGCTCAAGAGACCCAGTACTTC. The V call is TRBV28, the J call TRBJ2-5; D is unclear. CDR3 size: 17 residues. V dropped 0 bases and J dropped 2 bases, with 16 bases sitting between them. Germline V lookup: CDR1 MDHEN, CDR2 SYDVKM.